A selection of T cell receptor beta chains follows, all from one sample in a study of blood T cell repertoires in COVID-19. The method was immunoSEQ multiplex PCR; TCRdb's version includes in-frame clones alone and lacks a portion of them. The repertoire holds 200,000 to 250,000 clones, with 86% as singletons. The sequenced sample was PBMCs or T cells enriched from blood (not recorded which). These receptors originate from a woman aged 35 to 49 with acute COVID-19. CDR3s include the opening cysteine and the closing phenylalanine or tryptophan. Each record gives: clone size, D gene, V gene, J gene, CDR3 protein, CDR3 DNA. A D gene is named only where the DNA matches it firmly. Expanded clones get a size class; other rows say once, few or many, or leave the size out.

clone size: few; D gene: .; V gene: TRBV7-8; J gene: TRBJ1-5; CDR3 protein: CASSLIAGNNQPQHF; CDR3 DNA: TGTGCCAGCAGCTTAATAGCAGGGAACAATCAGCCCCAGCATTTT
clone size: few; D gene: .; V gene: TRBV4-1; J gene: TRBJ2-1; CDR3 protein: CASSQDPGLGEQFF; CDR3 DNA: TGCGCCAGCAGCCAAGATCCGGGGTTGGGTGAGCAGTTCTTC
clone size: .; D gene: .; V gene: TRBV28; J gene: TRBJ1-2; CDR3 protein: CASISLGGYGYTF; CDR3 DNA: TGTGCCAGCATCTCCCTCGGGGGGTATGGCTACACCTTC
clone size: .; D gene: .; V gene: TRBV4-3; J gene: TRBJ2-2; CDR3 protein: CASSQDGRGNTGELFF; CDR3 DNA: TGCGCCAGCAGCCAAGATGGGCGGGGGAACACCGGGGAGCTGTTTTTT
clone size: .; D gene: .; V gene: TRBV28; J gene: TRBJ1-3; CDR3 protein: CASKRTGGTTSGNTIYF; CDR3 DNA: TGTGCCAGCAAAAGAACGGGGGGGACAACATCTGGAAACACCATATATTTT
clone size: once; D gene: .; V gene: TRBV9; J gene: TRBJ1-3; CDR3 protein: CASSVGVGAGNTIYF; CDR3 DNA: TGTGCCAGCAGCGTAGGGGTGGGCGCTGGAAACACCATATATTTT
clone size: .; D gene: .; V gene: TRBV13; J gene: TRBJ2-5; CDR3 protein: CASKLWGVEETQYF; CDR3 DNA: TGTGCCAGCAAGCTCTGGGGGGTTGAGGAGACCCAGTACTTC
clone size: once; D gene: .; V gene: TRBV6-1; J gene: TRBJ2-2; CDR3 protein: CASSEVTSARLTGELFF; CDR3 DNA: TGTGCCAGCAGTGAAGTTACAAGTGCCCGACTCACCGGGGAGCTGTTTTTT
clone size: .; D gene: TRBD1; V gene: TRBV5-4; J gene: TRBJ1-3; CDR3 protein: CASSRSGTVAGNTIYF; CDR3 DNA: TGTGCCAGCAGCCGGTCCGGGACAGTGGCTGGAAACACCATATATTTT
clone size: .; D gene: TRBD1; V gene: TRBV29-1; J gene: TRBJ2-7; CDR3 protein: CSAWTGGVKQYF; CDR3 DNA: TGCAGCGCTTGGACAGGGGGGGTAAAACAGTACTTC
clone size: .; D gene: TRBD2; V gene: TRBV19; J gene: TRBJ2-5; CDR3 protein: CASSAGTSRQETQYF; CDR3 DNA: TGTGCCAGTAGTGCCGGGACTAGCCGACAAGAGACCCAGTACTTC
clone size: .; D gene: TRBD1; V gene: TRBV19; J gene: TRBJ1-1; CDR3 protein: CASSIAGGTGLEAFF; CDR3 DNA: TGTGCCAGTAGTATAGCTGGGGGGACAGGGCTTGAAGCTTTCTTT
clone size: once; D gene: TRBD2; V gene: TRBV5-6; J gene: TRBJ2-1; CDR3 protein: CASSLVRGGYYNEQFF; CDR3 DNA: TGTGCCAGCAGCTTGGTTCGCGGGGGGTACTACAATGAGCAGTTCTTC
clone size: once; D gene: TRBD1; V gene: TRBV5-4; J gene: TRBJ1-1; CDR3 protein: CASSPTGSGTEAFF; CDR3 DNA: TGTGCCAGCAGCCCGACAGGGTCGGGCACTGAAGCTTTCTTT
clone size: .; D gene: TRBD1; V gene: TRBV5-1; J gene: TRBJ2-3; CDR3 protein: CASIPQGNPTDTQYF; CDR3 DNA: TGCGCCAGCATCCCACAGGGGAACCCCACAGATACGCAGTATTTT
clone size: .; D gene: .; V gene: TRBV11-3; J gene: TRBJ1-1; CDR3 protein: CASSLEANTEAFF; CDR3 DNA: TGTGCCAGCAGCTTAGAGGCGAACACTGAAGCTTTCTTT
clone size: .; D gene: TRBD2; V gene: TRBV4-1; J gene: TRBJ2-3; CDR3 protein: CASSPWSSGGEDTQYF; CDR3 DNA: TGCGCCAGCAGCCCGTGGTCTAGCGGGGGGGAAGATACGCAGTATTTT
clone size: .; D gene: TRBD1; V gene: TRBV18; J gene: TRBJ1-1; CDR3 protein: CASSSDRGHTEAFF; CDR3 DNA: TGTGCCAGCTCCTCAGACAGGGGGCACACTGAAGCTTTCTTT
clone size: .; D gene: TRBD1; V gene: TRBV23-1; J gene: TRBJ1-5; CDR3 protein: CASSQSDRVNQPQHF; CDR3 DNA: TGCGCCAGCAGTCAATCAGACAGGGTTAATCAGCCCCAGCATTTT
clone size: .; D gene: .; V gene: TRBV25-1; J gene: TRBJ1-3; CDR3 protein: CASRAPGNTIYF; CDR3 DNA: TGTGCCAGCAGGGCACCGGGAAACACCATATATTTT